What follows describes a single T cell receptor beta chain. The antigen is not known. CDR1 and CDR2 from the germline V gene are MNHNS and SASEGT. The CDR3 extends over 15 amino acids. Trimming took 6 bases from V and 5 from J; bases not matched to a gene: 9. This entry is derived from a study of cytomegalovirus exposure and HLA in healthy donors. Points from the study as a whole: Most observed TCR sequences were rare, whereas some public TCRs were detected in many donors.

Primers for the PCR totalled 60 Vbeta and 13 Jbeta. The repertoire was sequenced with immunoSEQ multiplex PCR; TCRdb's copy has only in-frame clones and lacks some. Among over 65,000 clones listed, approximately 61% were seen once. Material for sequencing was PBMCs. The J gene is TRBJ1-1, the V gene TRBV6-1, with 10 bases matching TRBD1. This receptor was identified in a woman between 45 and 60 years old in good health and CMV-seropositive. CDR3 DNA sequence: TGTGCCAGCAGGGGGACAGGGGTGAAGGGAACTGAAGCTTTCTTT. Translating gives CASRGTGVKGTEAFF.